This TCR beta chain was obtained from a study of Graves' ophthalmopathy and Graves' hyperthyroidism. Study-wide context: Peripheral blood sampling occurred at initial diagnosis, before any treatment. Notes on the study in general: Ophthalmopathy could be told apart from stable hyperthyroidism by a 13-signature model (approximately 91% sensitivity, 70% to 84% specificity). In predicting ophthalmopathy progression, the model reached approximately 70% sensitivity and 72.22% specificity.

Comments on this clonotype: Its target is unknown. A read error is possible here, since a much larger clone lies one base away.

CDR3 length: 14 residues. Germline V CDR1 and CDR2: SGHNT, YYREEE (reference sequence). RNA transcripts provided the template for amplifying TCR beta CDR3 regions. First-round RT-PCR relied on HTBI primers, and a second-round multiplex PCR came next. TCRdb recomputed calls from the multiplex PCR reads with MiXCR, one row per CDR3 protein. The repertoire consists of hundreds of thousands of distinct CDR3 sequences, with 35% to 50% occurring once and the leading ten covering over 2.5%. This clonotype originated in an adult man with Graves' ophthalmopathy. The sample was peripheral blood. This chain links TRBV5-4 with TRBJ2-5; 7 nucleotides agree with TRBD1. CDR3 loop: CAGSETGESETQYF. CDR3 coding DNA: TGTGCCGGCAGCGAAACAGGGGAGTCCGAGACCCAGTACTTC.